This T cell receptor (beta chain) was obtained from a study of tumor-infiltrating lymphocytes in primary liver carcinoma (dated by TCRdb to 2016 to 2017). Study-level background: About five patients with histopathologically diagnosed primary liver carcinoma underwent surgical resection in China between November 2015 and March 2016. Of the five patients, three men and two women aged 30 to 69 years, four had hepatocellular carcinoma and one had combined HCC and intrahepatic cholangiocarcinoma. The five patients had tumors staged T1-T3 N0M0, with maximum diameters ranging from roughly 4.2 to 10 cm. Each sample produced about 3.65 to 7.5 million productive TCRbeta reads, and read depth showed no significant difference between tissue types. Across five regions of each liver tumor, along with adjacent normal tissue and blood, the study brought together TCRbeta repertoire sequencing, expression microarrays and whole-exome sequencing. A total of roughly 35 specimens from 5 patients, comprising 25 or so tumor regions, 5 adjacent noncancerous liver tissues and 5 peripheral blood samples, were covered by TCRbeta repertoire sequencing. Repertoires from technical replicates were highly reproducible, with mean shared-clone rates about 0.86 and correlation coefficients above 0.95.

A constant-region primer and ProtoScript II reverse transcriptase were used to reverse-transcribe TCRbeta-specific cDNA from 500 ng total RNA. Construction of the TCRbeta libraries relied on three nested rounds of multiplex PCR, following a slightly modified ARM-PCR procedure. Multiplex TRBV1-TRBV30 forward primers and a Cbeta reverse primer were used in the first two PCR rounds, each of which was run for about 10 cycles. Sample barcodes and Illumina adapters were attached in a final 25-cycle PCR using Deep VentR polymerase. Before sequencing, amplicons of 200-500 bp were gel-purified using a QIAquick gel extraction kit. TCRbeta amplicons were sequenced on an Illumina HiSeq 2500 with 250-bp paired-end reads. In the paper's pipeline: Trimmomatic v0.33 was used to quality-trim the reads, and FLASH v1.2.11 was used to merge paired reads so that full CDR3 sequences could be recovered. V, D and J germline segments were assigned to the rearranged TCRbeta sequences by MiGEC v1.2.1b. VDJtools v1.0.0 computed clonotype statistics and Shannon-Wiener diversity indices. Except for diversity analysis, only the 250 most abundant clonotypes of each sample were used in subsequent analyses to reduce sampling bias. TCRdb applied fastp at Q25 and MiXCR to the public reads, then kept only in-frame beta chains. CDR3 protein sequences are deduplicated, and each keeps its most common genes and DNA. The V and J calls, along with clone size, are taken from TCRdb and not from the paper's own processing. The sample contains approximately 320,000 distinct CDR3 sequences, nearly 60% of them found a single time. The top ten constitute about 18% of the sample.

TRIzol reagent was used to extract blood RNA from unsorted whole blood, while the DNeasy Blood & Tissue kit provided the germline DNA. At the time of sampling, the patients had chronic HBV infection and had not received any treatment. Before surgery, about 4 milliliters of peripheral blood were collected into K2EDTA tubes. The CDR3 sequence holds 17 residues, the cysteine and phenylalanine included. This entry keeps only the CDR3 DNA: 51 bases, framed from base 1. The germline V gene (reference sequence) gives CDR1 as SGHAT and CDR2 as FQDESV. On this clonotype: Its antigen is still unknown. A junction end diverges from the germline sequence, so it may reflect a read error.

What the research found in general, with its limitations: Repertoire overlap was found to be higher between tumor regions (mean roughly 36%) than between tumor-adjacent (around 17%) or tumor-blood (around 15%) pairs, consistent with antigen-driven expansion. Comparison of CD4+ and CD8+ T cell repertoires was precluded by the use of bulk unsorted samples. With just four or five patients in the study, the authors point out that the findings should be validated in a larger study. Compared with blood, tumors had a significantly larger share of the repertoire taken up by the top 250 clones (p = 0.039). Only the TCR beta chain was sequenced, so true repertoire diversity is likely underestimated because unpaired alpha chains were not captured.

Specimen: peripheral blood. This sequence originates from a woman in her thirties with primary liver carcinoma and hepatitis B virus infection. The sequence is built from TRBV11-1 and TRBJ2-7; the D segment could be TRBD1, given 5 matching bases. The DNA sequence is TGTGCCACCAGCTTAGATTTGGGTGGACACGGTGCCTACGAGCAGTACTTC. Its translation is CATSLDLGGHGAYEQYF.